These 27 T cell receptor beta chains were sequenced from one sample in a study of blood T cell repertoires in COVID-19 (dated by TCRdb to the early 2020s). Library prep was done by the immunoSEQ multiplex PCR assay. TCRdb's version of the immuneACCESS table is confined to in-frame rearrangements and falls short of the full clone set. An unresolved V gene accounts for under half of the shortfall where checked; the remainder is of unknown origin. The sample table lists over 150,000 clones, about 80% of them with a count of one. The biggest ten clones account for roughly 6.9% of the sample. The sample was PBMCs or T cells enriched from blood (not recorded which). The receptors stem from a man aged 35-49 years who had recovered from COVID-19.

The rearrangement links TRBV30 to TRBJ2-7, with a tentative D call TRBD1 (6 bases). This CDR3 has 15 amino acids. The V and J ends lost 0 bases and 7 bases respectively, with 19 bases between them. Per germline, CDR1 GTSNPN and CDR2 SVGIG (reference sequence). CDR3 in DNA: TGTGCCTGGAGTGTATGGCCCAGGGGAAAGGGGGAGCAGTACTTC. This encodes CAWSVWPRGKGEQYF.

CDR3 sequence (DNA): TGTGCCAGCAGCTTAGAACGACAGCTCAATCAGCCCCAGCATTTT. This sequence encodes CASSLERQLNQPQHF. This chain joins TRBV7-2 and TRBJ1-5; D may be TRBD1 (5 bases). Trimming removed 1 base from V and 3 bases from J, with 10 bases in between. This CDR3 contains 15 residues. Germline V gene data show CDR1 as SGHTA and CDR2 as FQGNSA.

CDR3 protein: CASSARRGELFF. CDR3 bases: TGTGCCAGCAGCGCCCGGAGGGGGGAGCTGTTTTTT. The chain combines TRBV9 with TRBJ2-2; D perhaps matches TRBD2 (5 bases). Germline-derived CDR1 and CDR2 are SGDLS and YYNGEE. Trimming cost V 3 bases and J 8 bases, with 8 bases left between them. The CDR3 is made up of 12 amino acids.

The genes are TRBV7-2 and TRBJ2-1, with 10 bases fitting TRBD2. The germline gives CDR1 SGHTA, CDR2 FQGNSA. The ends lost 3 bases at V and 14 bases at J; junction bases unmatched: 4. This CDR3 is 12 amino acids long. The CDR3 spells CASSFTSGVKFF. DNA of the CDR3: TGTGCCAGCAGCTTTACTAGCGGGGTAAAGTTCTTC. The complete variable domain, with remaining parts taken from reference TRBV7-2 and TRBJ2-1, reads GAGVSQSPSNKVTEKGKDVELRCDPISGHTALYWYRQSLGQGLEFLIYFQGNSAPDKSGLPSDRFSAERTGGSVSTLTIQRTQQEDSAVYLCASSFTSGVKFFGPGTRLTVL.

The chain couples TRBV5-1 to TRBJ2-7; 8 bases match TRBD1. Germline CDR1 SGHRS, CDR2 YFSETQ. This CDR3 region has 15 residues. The J segment lost 6 bases and the V segment lost 0 bases, leaving 8 bases of the junction unmatched. CDR3 nucleotide sequence: TGCGCCAGCAGCTTGGTTCTGGGGCAGGGGGCCGAGCAGTACTTC. This gives the protein CASSLVLGQGAEQYF.

The rearrangement joins TRBV13 to TRBJ2-2; tentatively, D is TRBD2 (7 bases). V lost 5 bases to trimming and J lost 6 bases, with 16 bases between them. Germline V gene lookup returns CDR1 PRHDT and CDR2 FYEKMQ (reference sequence). This CDR3 spans 15 amino acids. CDR3 nucleotides: TGTGCCAGCAGCCCCCCGGGGGGCCTTTCCGGGGAGCTGTTTTTT. Its translation: CASSPPGGLSGELFF. Supplemented by reference TRBV13 and TRBJ2-2, the full variable domain reads AAGVIQSPRHLIKEKRETATLKCYPIPRHDTVYWYQQGPGQDPQFLISFYEKMQSDKGSIPDRFSAQQFSDYHSELNMSSLELGDSALYFCASSPPGGLSGELFFGEGSRLTVL.

The V gene is TRBV5-1, the J gene TRBJ2-2; possible D gene TRBD1, 5 bases. The CDR3 has 15 residues. Trimming left V 4 bases short and J 5 bases short, with 15 bases between. CDR1 is SGHRS and CDR2 is YFSETQ in the germline V gene. CDR3 residues: CASSLQGGETGELFF. In nucleotides, the CDR3 is TGCGCCAGCAGCCTCCAGGGTGGAGAGACCGGGGAGCTGTTTTTT.

V and J are TRBV13 and TRBJ2-7, with TRBD1 matching over 9 bases. Trimming removed 4 bases from V and 7 bases from J; junction bases left unmatched: 11. This CDR3 has 15 amino acids. CDR1 is PRHDT and CDR2 is FYEKMQ in the germline V gene (reference sequence). As DNA, the CDR3 is TGTGCCAGCAGCTCTACCGGGACAGGGCTAATGGAGCAGTACTTC. It codes for CASSSTGTGLMEQYF.

The chain links TRBV9 to TRBJ1-4; maybe TRBD1 (5 bases). The CDR3 is made up of 15 amino acids. V gave up 0 bases and J gave up 2 bases, with 8 bases separating them. Germline CDR1 and CDR2: SGDLS and YYNGEE. The CDR3 protein is CASSVGPGTNEKLFF. The DNA of the CDR3 is TGTGCCAGCAGCGTAGGTCCAGGGACTAATGAAAAACTGTTTTTT.

The V and J genes are TRBV6-5 and TRBJ2-3; a possible D gene is TRBD1 (6 bases). The length of the CDR3 is 14 residues. V lost 8 bases and J 4 bases, leaving 16 bases between the germline ends. Germline lookup yields CDR1 MNHEY and CDR2 SVGAGI. CDR3 DNA: TGTGCCAGCTCTCAGGGGAGTTGGGCAGATACGCAGTATTTT. Protein sequence: CASSQGSWADTQYF.

This chain joins TRBV5-1 and TRBJ1-1; D unclear. The CDR3 contains 13 residues. The germline V gene has CDR1 SGHRS and CDR2 YFSETQ. V was shortened by 4 bases and J by 5 bases, with 12 bases between the two germline ends. CDR3 amino acids: CASSMGHGTEAFF. The CDR3 region has the DNA TGCGCCAGCAGCATGGGCCACGGGACTGAAGCTTTCTTT.

This sequence joins TRBV6-5 and TRBJ1-1; TRBD1 matches 7 bases. The CDR3 is made up of 13 amino acids. CDR1 MNHEY and CDR2 SVGAGI come from the germline V gene. Losses at the gene ends were 6 bases for V and 12 bases for J; bases not matched to a gene: 13. This chain's CDR3 is CASSPPDRDSSFF. CDR3 in DNA: TGTGCCAGCAGCCCCCCGGACCGGGACAGTTCTTTCTTT.

This chain uses TRBV5-1 with TRBJ2-7, with D perhaps matching TRBD2 (5 bases). CDR3 length: 15 residues. V shed 2 bases and J shed 7 bases, with 19 bases lying between them. The V gene's germline CDR1 is SGHRS and CDR2 YFSETQ. The CDR3: CASSFIGEQVEEQYF. The DNA of the CDR3 is TGCGCCAGCAGCTTTATCGGGGAGCAGGTTGAAGAGCAGTACTTC.

The sample holds a few counts of this clone. This sequence joins TRBV5-5 and TRBJ1-1; D uncertain. Germline lookup yields CDR1 SGHKS and CDR2 YYEKEE (reference sequence). There are 14 residues in the CDR3. V dropped 4 bases and J dropped 5 bases, with 15 bases sitting between them. The CDR3 nucleotides read TGTGCCAGCAGCGGTTCGACCCCAGGAACTGAAGCTTTCTTT. Protein: CASSGSTPGTEAFF.

CDR3 nucleotide sequence: TGCGCCAGCAGCGTGGGACAGTTGAACACTGAAGCTTTCTTT. As protein: CASSVGQLNTEAFF. The chain carries TRBV5-1 and TRBJ1-1; the match to TRBD1 covers 7 bases. CDR3 size: 14 residues. Germline CDR1 SGHRS, CDR2 YFSETQ. The ends lost 4 bases at V and 0 bases at J; junction bases unmatched: 3.

As concerns this clone: Other DNA sequences in the same sample also yield this CDR3. This chain links TRBV4-3 with TRBJ1-2; D is unclear. This CDR3 has 14 residues. V was pared by 0 bases and J by 0 bases, with 5 bases between. Germline CDR1 and CDR2: LGHNA and YSLEER. CDR3 region: CASSQDRANYGYTF. The CDR3 DNA sequence: TGCGCCAGCAGCCAAGATAGAGCTAACTATGGCTACACCTTC.

The chain couples TRBV11-2 to TRBJ2-7, with 8 bases that match TRBD1. The CDR3 length is 17 residues. Germline-derived CDR1 and CDR2 are SGHAT and FQNNGV. V gave up 4 bases and J gave up 0 bases; unmatched junction bases: 11. The CDR3 coding sequence is TGTGCCAGCAGCTCGATTGGGACAGGACCCAGCTCCTACGAGCAGTACTTC. Its translation is CASSSIGTGPSSYEQYF. Filled out from reference TRBV11-2 and TRBJ2-7, the complete variable domain reads EAGVAQSPRYKIIEKRQSVAFWCNPISGHATLYWYQQILGQGPKLLIQFQNNGVVDDSQLPKDRFSAERLKGVDSTLKIQPAKLEDSAVYLCASSSIGTGPSSYEQYFGPGTRLTVT.

The table lists this clone with a count of one. Other DNA sequences of this sample code for an identical CDR3. J is TRBJ1-2 and V is TRBV6-5; D remains ambiguous. The CDR3 covers 13 residues. V was trimmed by 2 bases and J by 3 bases, leaving 7 bases between them. The germline CDR1 and CDR2 sequences are MNHEY and SVGAGI. This CDR3 reads CASSYGGYYGYTF. The CDR3 DNA follows: TGTGCCAGCAGTTACGGAGGGTACTATGGCTACACCTTC.

Regarding this clone: Additional DNA sequences in this sample encode the identical CDR3. The chain couples TRBV18 to TRBJ2-3, with 9 nucleotides matching TRBD2. CDR3 length equals 15 residues. The V and J ends lost 4 bases and 1 base, in that order; junction bases with no gene match: 3. Germline CDR1 KGHSH, CDR2 LQKENI. CDR3 DNA: TGTGCCAGCTCACTTTCTAGCGGGGGCACAGATACGCAGTATTTT. This sequence encodes CASSLSSGGTDTQYF.

The genes are TRBV5-6 and TRBJ2-7, with D possibly matching TRBD1 (6 bases). The CDR3 has 15 residues. With 6 bases removed from V and 2 bases from J, the gap between germline ends came to 18 bases. Germline-derived CDR1 and CDR2 are SGHDT and YYEEEE. The CDR3 region is CASTSNRVRAYEQYF. DNA of the CDR3: TGTGCCAGCACCTCAAACAGGGTCCGAGCCTACGAGCAGTACTTC.

CDR3 nucleotide sequence: TGTGCCACCAGCAGAGACAGGGGGCACGGCACCGGGGAGCTGTTTTTT. Translated: CATSRDRGHGTGELFF. This chain joins TRBV15 and TRBJ2-2; TRBD1 aligns across 8 bases. The CDR3 runs to 16 residues. With V trimmed by 0 bases and J by 4 bases, 4 bases remained unmatched. Germline V gives CDR1 LNHNV, CDR2 YYDKDF (reference sequence).

The CDR3 nucleotides are TGTGCCAGCAGCTTATGGGGCAGGGGCCTCGCGAACACCGGGGAGCTGTTTTTT. Amino acids: CASSLWGRGLANTGELFF. J is TRBJ2-2 and V is TRBV7-9; D is perhaps TRBD1 (6 bases). Germline assignment: CDR1 SEHNR and CDR2 FQNEAQ (reference sequence). V gave up 2 bases and J gave up 0 bases, with 16 bases separating them. This CDR3 has 18 residues.

This rearrangement joins TRBV15 to TRBJ1-2; a weak D match, TRBD1 (5 bases). V gave up 1 base and J gave up 8 bases, with 11 bases separating them. CDR3 length: 13 amino acids. From germline, CDR1 is LNHNV and CDR2 YYDKDF (reference sequence). CDR3 bases: TGTGCCACCAGCAGAGCTCAGGGTGGAGGCTACACCTTC. It codes for CATSRAQGGGYTF.

As regards this clone: The junction does not match germline at one end; this may be a read error. The J gene is TRBJ1-2, the V gene TRBV29-1; maybe TRBD1 (5 bases). CDR1 and CDR2 from the germline V gene are SQVTM and ANQGSEA. CDR3 length: 13 residues. This CDR3 reads CSVEVTGSYGYTF. CDR3 coding DNA: TGCAGCGTAGAAGTAACAGGTAGCTATGGCTACACCTTC.

The genes are TRBV18 and TRBJ1-2; 7 bases align to TRBD1. With V trimmed by 0 bases and J by 0 bases, 19 bases remained unmatched. The germline gives CDR1 KGHSH, CDR2 LQKENI. This CDR3 contains 21 residues. CDR3 amino acids: CASSPPPAGGFHLSANYGYTF. The CDR3 region has the DNA TGTGCCAGCTCACCACCGCCGGCAGGGGGTTTCCACCTTTCAGCTAACTATGGCTACACCTTC. Full variable domain (rest looked up from reference TRBV18 and TRBJ1-2): NAGVMQNPRHLVRRRGQEARLRCSPMKGHSHVYWYRQLPEEGLKFMVYLQKENIIDESGMPKERFSAEFPKEGPSILRIQQVVRGDSAAYFCASSPPPAGGFHLSANYGYTFGSGTRLTVV.

On this clone itself: In the same sample, other DNA sequences code for this CDR3. The chain joins TRBV27 to TRBJ1-2; D unresolved. The CDR3 is 13 residues long. CDR1 is MNHEY and CDR2 is SMNVEV in the germline V gene (reference sequence). Trimming took 3 bases from V and 0 from J, leaving 5 bases between them. Written as DNA, the CDR3 is TGTGCCAGCAGTTTCCGAGCTAACTATGGCTACACCTTC. It is translated as CASSFRANYGYTF.

In its sample, this clone was seen a few times. The CDR3 DNA sequence: TGTGCCAGCAGCTTAGGGACAGCGAAAGCTTTCTTT. This codes for CASSLGTAKAFF. The chain recombines TRBV5-4 with TRBJ1-1; 7 bases match TRBD1. Germline assignment: CDR1 SGHNT and CDR2 YYREEE (reference sequence). Trimming cost V 2 bases and J 9 bases; bases outside gene matches: 4. This CDR3 has 12 residues.